This TCR beta chain was sequenced for a study of control samples from healthy donors and cancer patients. The protocol was immunoSEQ multiplex PCR, while the TCRdb copy is restricted to in-frame clones and leaves out a portion. This sample has about 160,000 clones, with roughly nine tenths found just once. The receptor was derived from a woman aged 25 to 45 in good health. Sequencing was performed on blood.

The CDR3 region has the DNA TGTGCCAGACTGCGGGGGGGCAATCAGCCCCAGCATTTT. This encodes CARLRGGNQPQHF. The rearrangement joins TRBV7-5 to TRBJ1-5. TRBV7-5 is marked as a pseudogene. This CDR3 is 13 amino acids long.